This TCR beta chain emerged from a study of cytomegalovirus exposure and HLA in healthy donors. This PCR relied on a set of 60 Vbeta primers and 13 Jbeta primers. Sequencing was performed with immunoSEQ multiplex PCR; in TCRdb, only in-frame clones are kept and a portion is missing. The sample shows about 130,000 clones, around 80% of them seen only once. V gave up 6 bases and J gave up 4 bases; unmatched junction bases: 12. The CDR3 sequence is 16 residues long. CDR1 is ENHRY, CDR2 SYGVKD, per germline. The V gene is TRBV10-3, the J gene TRBJ2-1; 7 bases map to TRBD2. Sequenced sample: PBMCs. The TCR sequence derives from a female donor in good health and CMV-seronegative. The CDR3 sequence is CAISRPHLADYNEQFF. CDR3 DNA: TGTGCCATCAGCCGCCCCCATCTAGCGGATTACAATGAGCAGTTCTTC.